Following are 27 T cell receptor beta chains from one sample sequenced in a study of T cell repertoires in cytomegalovirus infection (dated by TCRdb to about 2019). TCRdb shows the sequencer as Illumina HiSeq 1500. The public reads were quality trimmed at Q25 with fastp and then assembled into clones with MiXCR by TCRdb, keeping productive beta chains. All rows with the same CDR3 protein become a single entry with the most common DNA and genes. Counted in this sample were some 940,000 distinct CDR3 sequences; approximately 33% of them appeared once. The top ten clones comprise roughly 12% of the sample. What the treatment or condition label conveys for this sample: in vitro stimulation with specific CMV peptide epitopes to enrich CMV-specific T cells. Antigens for these TCRs are unknown. The specimen was cultured CD8+ T cells from PBMCs, collected from culture after CMV antigen stimulation. All receptors derive from a human donor in good health (CMV status not recorded). Some clones in this sample may be carry-over from other donors' samples.

This chain joins TRBV6-6 and TRBJ1-1; D may be TRBD1 (5 bases). Trimming stripped 1 base from V and 2 bases from J, with 17 bases between. This CDR3 has 17 residues. From germline, CDR1 is MNHNY and CDR2 SVGAGI (reference sequence). The CDR3 bases are TGTGCCAGCAGTTACTTTTTTGGGGGGGAACCTAACACTGAAGCTTTCTTT. It specifies CASSYFFGGEPNTEAFF.

The rearrangement links TRBV24-1 to TRBJ2-7, with D perhaps given as TRBD1 or TRBD2 (6 bases each). With 3 bases removed from V and 5 bases from J, the gap between germline ends came to 13 bases. This CDR3 spans 14 amino acids. Germline CDR1 KGHDR, CDR2 SFDVKD. The CDR3 DNA reads TGTGCCACCAGTGATCCCGCAAGGGGGGACGAGCAGTACTTC. Protein product: CATSDPARGDEQYF.

As DNA, the CDR3 is TGTGCCAGCAGTCTAGCGGGGGGGCTGAAGACCCAGTACTTC. Protein: CASSLAGGLKTQYF. V usage is TRBV6-6 and J usage is TRBJ2-5; 12 nucleotides align to TRBD2. The germline V gene encodes CDR1 MNHNY and CDR2 SVGAGI (reference sequence). The CDR3 spans 14 residues. Unmatched junction bases numbered 4, after V lost 5 bases and J lost 6 bases.

The gene calls are TRBV4-1 and TRBJ1-1; the match to TRBD1 covers 7 bases. CDR1 and CDR2 (germline): MGHRA, YSYEKL. CDR3 length: 17 residues. After removal of 7 bases from V and 0 bases from J, the junction contained 14 bases not matched to a gene. The CDR3 bases are TGCGCCAGCACACATGAGGGGGCGGGTGTATTGAACACTGAAGCTTTCTTT. Its translation is CASTHEGAGVLNTEAFF.

This clonotype was seen repeatedly, ten times or more. The chain carries TRBV7-6 and TRBJ2-1; weak D call: TRBD2 (7 bases). The CDR3 runs 16 residues. Deletions cut 5 bases from V and 2 bases from J, with 16 bases between. In germline, CDR1 is SGHVS, CDR2 FNYEAQ. The CDR3 coding sequence is TGTGCCAGCAGCACCCCTGGGCGGGGGCCCTACAATGAGCAGTTCTTC. Its protein is CASSTPGRGPYNEQFF.

The table lists this clonotype with many counts. The chain carries TRBV7-9 and TRBJ2-5; TRBD1 is a possible D gene (5 bases). The CDR3 consists of 14 residues. V lost 3 bases and J 0 bases, leaving 8 bases between the germline ends. From germline, CDR1 is SEHNR and CDR2 FQNEAQ (reference sequence). The CDR3 DNA is TGTGCCAGCAGCTTGACCAGGGACCAAGAGACCCAGTACTTC. Protein sequence: CASSLTRDQETQYF.

In regard to this clonotype: The junction departs from germline at one end; a sequencing error may be responsible. The chain joins TRBV7-6 to TRBJ1-1; no definite D call. The CDR3 is made up of 15 amino acids. Germline values: CDR1 SGHVS, CDR2 FNYEAQ. The CDR3 region has the DNA TGTGTCAGCAGCTTAGAGTTGTTGTTGAACACTGAAGCTTTCTTT. Translated: CVSSLELLLNTEAFF.

Many counts were recorded for this clonotype. The chain employs TRBV12-3 or TRBV12-4 and TRBJ1-6; 7 bases are a match to TRBD1. The CDR3 is 14 amino acids. The ends lost 0 bases at V and 14 bases at J; junction bases unmatched: 7. CDR3 sequence: CASSLAPQGRALHF. The CDR3 region has the DNA TGTGCCAGCAGTTTAGCCCCACAGGGGAGGGCCCTCCACTTT.

The chain employs TRBV29-1 and TRBJ2-2; 7 positions match TRBD1. V was pared by 6 bases and J by 2 bases, with 3 bases of the junction left unmatched. The CDR3 contains 13 residues. The germline V gene has CDR1 SQVTM and CDR2 ANQGSEA. The CDR3 sequence: CSVGTDNTGELFF. The CDR3 bases are TGCAGCGTGGGGACAGATAACACCGGGGAGCTGTTTTTT.

The CDR3, as DNA: TGTGCCAGCAGAGACGGACTAGCGAGGTCGGCAGATACGCAGTATTTT. It encodes CASRDGLARSADTQYF. This chain uses TRBV27 with TRBJ2-3, with TRBD2 matching 9 bases. This CDR3 has 16 residues. Germline V CDR1 and CDR2: MNHEY, SMNVEV (reference sequence). Losses at the gene ends were 6 bases for V and 4 bases for J; bases not matched to a gene: 11.

This clonotype occurred once. The chain combines TRBV14 with TRBJ2-3, with 7 positions matching TRBD2. The CDR3 runs 15 residues. CDR1 is SGHDN and CDR2 is FVKESK in the germline V gene. The V gene end was trimmed by 2 bases and the J gene end by 2 bases; junction bases not matched to a gene: 4. The CDR3 region is CASSQLAALTDTQYF. In nucleotides, the CDR3 is TGTGCCAGCAGCCAACTAGCGGCTCTCACAGATACGCAGTATTTT.

The V and J genes are TRBV28 and TRBJ2-5, with a tentative D call TRBD1 (6 bases). This CDR3 spans 14 amino acids. Trimming stripped 1 base from V and 2 bases from J, with 8 bases between. CDR1 MDHEN and CDR2 SYDVKM come from the germline V gene. The CDR3 DNA reads TGTGCCAGCAGTTTATACGGACAGCAAGAGACCCAGTACTTC. It translates to CASSLYGQQETQYF.

The J gene is TRBJ2-5, the V gene TRBV7-9, with D hard to call. The CDR3 has 14 residues. V lost 5 bases and J lost 0, with 10 bases in between. In germline, CDR1 is SEHNR, CDR2 FQNEAQ (reference sequence). In DNA form, the CDR3 reads TGTGCCAGCAGCCAAAGGATGAACCAAGAGACCCAGTACTTC. It translates to CASSQRMNQETQYF.

The chain is built from TRBV7-8 and TRBJ2-3, with D unresolved. Trimming took 5 bases from V and 4 from J, leaving 16 bases between them. Germline V gene data show CDR1 as SGHVS and CDR2 as FQNEAQ. This CDR3 comprises 15 residues. The CDR3 DNA follows: TGTGCCAGCAGCGCATCCATTGGACGCTCAGATACGCAGTATTTT. Translation gives CASSASIGRSDTQYF.

This clonotype was seen a few times. The chain has TRBV27 and TRBJ1-4; the D is unclear. Trimming pared 8 bases from V and 8 bases from J, leaving 15 bases between. CDR3 size: 13 residues. Germline CDR1 is MNHEY and CDR2 is SMNVEV (reference sequence). CDR3 residues: CASRSWEGEKLFF. The CDR3, as DNA: TGTGCCAGCCGATCTTGGGAGGGAGAAAAACTGTTTTTT. Variable domain in full (rest from reference TRBV27 and TRBJ1-4): EAQVTQNPRYLITVTGKKLTVTCSQNMNHEYMSWYRQDPGLGLRQIYYSMNVEVTDKGDVPEGYKVSRKEKRNFPLILESPSPNQTSLYFCASRSWEGEKLFFGSGTQLSVL.

The V gene is TRBV14, the J gene TRBJ1-2; no clear D gene. The V gene's germline CDR1 is SGHDN and CDR2 FVKESK. This CDR3 has 13 residues. V was shortened by 2 bases and J by 7 bases, with 11 bases between the two germline ends. The CDR3 region has the DNA TGTGCCAGCAGCCAACAAGTTTCAGGTGGCTACACCTTC. Translating gives CASSQQVSGGYTF.

The chain couples TRBV19 to TRBJ1-5, with 7 bases identical to TRBD1. The CDR3 totals 15 residues. CDR1 is LNHDA, CDR2 SQIVND, per germline (reference sequence). CDR3 in amino acids: CASRFRQGGSQPQHF. CDR3 bases: TGTGCAAGTCGGTTTCGACAGGGCGGAAGTCAGCCCCAGCATTTT.

This clonotype has a count of ten or more. The rearrangement uses TRBV7-2 and TRBJ1-3; D is ambiguous. The CDR3 totals 17 residues. CDR1 SGHTA and CDR2 FQGNSA come from the germline V gene. V was shortened by 5 bases and J by 0 bases, with 17 bases between the two germline ends. In nucleotides, the CDR3 is TGTGCCAGCAGCCTAGGACTGAGCCCAATCTCTGGAAACACCATATATTTT. Protein product: CASSLGLSPISGNTIYF.

The chain links TRBV7-4 to TRBJ1-5; D may be TRBD1 (5 bases). The ends were cut back, 6 bases at V and 1 base at J, with 13 bases in the middle. CDR3 length: 15 amino acids. CDR1 is SGHVT, CDR2 SQSDAQ, per germline. The CDR3 nucleotides are TGTGCCAGCAGTGATAGCGGGGGAAGCAATCAGCCCCAGCATTTT. Amino acid sequence: CASSDSGGSNQPQHF.

The genes are TRBV4-3 and TRBJ2-2; 8 bases agree with TRBD2. V gave up 0 bases and J gave up 2 bases; unmatched junction bases: 11. Germline values: CDR1 LGHNA, CDR2 YSLEER. This CDR3 has 19 amino acids. This chain's CDR3 is CASSQELRSSGGNTGELFF. The CDR3 DNA reads as TGCGCCAGCAGCCAAGAATTAAGGTCGAGCGGGGGCAACACCGGGGAGCTGTTTTTT.

This clonotype has a single count. A read error may explain this, as a much larger clone is one base away. The chain is built from TRBV7-2 and TRBJ2-5, with 8 bases that match TRBD1. Germline V gene lookup returns CDR1 SGHTA and CDR2 FQGNSA. The CDR3 length is 16 residues. The trim removed 2 bases at V and 5 bases at J, leaving 10 bases unmatched. The DNA of the CDR3 is TGTACCAGCAGCTTACTTGCAGGGGGCCGTGAGGAGACCCAGTACTTC. This codes for CTSSLLAGGREETQYF.

The sample holds many counts of this clonotype. CDR3 protein: CASSLVGAEAFF. In nucleotides, the CDR3 is TGTGCCAGCAGCTTAGTAGGAGCTGAAGCTTTCTTT. V and J are TRBV7-2 and TRBJ1-1; the D is unclear. CDR3 length: 12 residues. Germline V gene sequence: CDR1 SGHTA, CDR2 FQGNSA. Trimming left V 1 base short and J 6 bases short, with 6 bases between.

About this clonotype: One end of the junction fails to match germline, which may point to a read error. CDR3 bases: TGTGCCGGCAGCCCGGGACAGAACTACGAGCAGTACTTC. The encoded protein is CAGSPGQNYEQYF. J is TRBJ2-7 and V is TRBV7-2; 7 positions agree with TRBD1. This CDR3 contains 13 residues. Germline V gene lookup returns CDR1 SGHTA and CDR2 FQGNSA.

This clonotype was observed a few times. The chain couples TRBV6-6 to TRBJ2-3; TRBD1 matches 7 bases. The trim removed 1 base at V and 2 bases at J, leaving 6 bases unmatched. There are 16 residues in the CDR3. Germline V gene sequence: CDR1 MNHNY, CDR2 SVGAGI (reference sequence). This CDR3 reads CASSYFRDSSTDTQYF. CDR3 bases: TGTGCCAGCAGTTACTTCCGGGACAGTTCCACAGATACGCAGTATTTT.

This chain joins TRBV10-2 and TRBJ2-7; tentative D call: TRBD1 (5 bases). Germline V CDR1 and CDR2: WSHSY, SAAADI. Deletions cut 3 bases from V and 0 bases from J, with 12 bases between. This CDR3 comprises 15 residues. CDR3 amino acids: CASSDIKGISYEQYF. CDR3 coding DNA: TGCGCCAGCAGTGATATTAAGGGGATCTCCTACGAGCAGTACTTC.

The chain joins TRBV27 to TRBJ1-2; 8 nucleotides agree with TRBD1. The CDR3 runs to 14 residues. The V segment lost 5 bases and the J segment 8 bases; nucleotides outside the gene matches: 10. Per germline, CDR1 MNHEY and CDR2 SMNVEV (reference sequence). CDR3 residues: CASSDPGQARGYTF. CDR3 bases: TGTGCCAGCAGTGATCCGGGACAGGCGAGGGGCTACACCTTC.

V is TRBV4-2 and J is TRBJ2-1; 7 bases line up with TRBD1. V gave up 6 bases and J gave up 4 bases; unmatched junction bases: 9. The germline V gene encodes CDR1 LGHNA and CDR2 YNFKEQ. The CDR3 totals 15 residues. CDR3 sequence (DNA): TGTGCCAGCAGTCCCGACAGGGTAGGATACAATGAGCAGTTCTTC. Amino acid sequence: CASSPDRVGYNEQFF.